This entry lists 15 T cell receptor beta chains sequenced from one sample in a study of blood T cell repertoires in COVID-19 (dated by TCRdb to the early 2020s). Libraries came from the immunoSEQ multiplex PCR assay. TCRdb retrieved this table from immuneACCESS and kept in-frame rearrangements only. Not all clones are present; in checked studies, unresolved V genes account for under half, and no reason is known for the remainder. For this sample there are roughly 290,000 clones; approximately 87% appear just once. The top ten constitute about 8% of the sample. Sequenced input: peripheral blood. The origin of the receptors is a woman in her forties or fifties who had recovered from COVID-19.

Here the CDR3 reads CASSLMWGQAHTEAFF. The CDR3 DNA sequence: TGTGCCAGCAGCTTGATGTGGGGACAGGCACACACTGAAGCTTTCTTT. This rearrangement joins TRBV5-6 to TRBJ1-1; TRBD1 agrees at 8 bases. The CDR3 is 16 residues long. V lost 1 base to trimming and J lost 3 bases; unmatched junction nucleotides: 8. CDR1 SGHDT and CDR2 YYEEEE come from the germline V gene.

The V and J genes are TRBV2 and TRBJ2-3; 7 bases align to TRBD2. CDR3 length equals 11 residues. The germline V gene encodes CDR1 SNHLY and CDR2 FYNNEI. J was trimmed by 8 bases and V by 7 bases; bases with no gene match: 3. The CDR3 region is CASTSGSTQYF. DNA of the CDR3: TGTGCCAGCACTAGCGGATCTACGCAGTATTTT.

The chain employs TRBV18 and TRBJ2-7, with TRBD1 identical over 9 bases. The CDR3 runs 17 residues. Trimming took 0 bases from V and 2 from J; bases not matched to a gene: 8. Germline loops: CDR1 KGHSH, CDR2 LQKENI. CDR3 in DNA: TGTGCCAGCTCACCACCTCCCGGGACAGGGATACCCTACGAGCAGTACTTC. Its protein is CASSPPPGTGIPYEQYF.

The CDR3: CATSESRQGALGTEAFF. The CDR3 bases are TGTGCCACCAGTGAATCGAGACAGGGGGCGCTAGGCACTGAAGCTTTCTTT. This chain uses TRBV24-1 with TRBJ1-1; 10 positions agree with TRBD1. The CDR3 extends over 17 amino acids. Germline V gene sequence: CDR1 KGHDR, CDR2 SFDVKD. Trimming cost V 4 bases and J 4 bases; bases outside gene matches: 11.

The V and J genes are TRBV7-2 and TRBJ1-5, with D maybe TRBD1 (5 bases). This CDR3 is 15 amino acids long. Deletions cut 1 base from V and 2 bases from J, with 9 bases between. Germline loops: CDR1 SGHTA, CDR2 FQGNSA. The CDR3 protein is CASSLGGDGNQPQHF. CDR3 bases: TGTGCCAGCAGCTTAGGGGGGGATGGCAATCAGCCCCAGCATTTT. Full variable domain (remainder filled in from reference TRBV7-2 and TRBJ1-5): GAGVSQSPSNKVTEKGKDVELRCDPISGHTALYWYRQSLGQGLEFLIYFQGNSAPDKSGLPSDRFSAERTGGSVSTLTIQRTQQEDSAVYLCASSLGGDGNQPQHFGDGTRLSIL.

The chain carries TRBV19 and TRBJ2-5, with TRBD2 matching 11 bases. The V gene's germline CDR1 is LNHDA and CDR2 SQIVND (reference sequence). The length of the CDR3 is 15 residues. The V and J ends lost 3 bases and 2 bases, in that order; junction bases with no gene match: 2. This CDR3 reads CASSILAGGQETQYF. CDR3 nucleotides: TGTGCCAGTAGTATTTTAGCGGGGGGGCAAGAGACCCAGTACTTC.

This clone appeared once. This chain connects TRBV25-1 to TRBJ1-1; D is possibly TRBD1 (6 bases). V gave up 1 base and J gave up 1 base, with 13 bases separating them. There are 16 residues in the CDR3. Germline CDR1 MGHDK, CDR2 SYGVNS. The CDR3 DNA reads as TGTGCCAGCAGTGAATTCCCCCAACAGGGGAACACTGAAGCTTTCTTT. Translated, it gives CASSEFPQQGNTEAFF.

This chain uses TRBV16 with TRBJ2-6; D uncertain. V lost 4 bases and J 0 bases, leaving 4 bases between the germline ends. The CDR3 covers 14 residues. Germline V gene lookup returns CDR1 KGHSY and CDR2 FQNENV. The CDR3, as DNA: TGTGCCAGCAGCCCAGTCTCTGGGGCCAACGTCCTGACTTTC. This gives the protein CASSPVSGANVLTF.

The chain recombines TRBV19 with TRBJ1-2; D unclear. Germline values: CDR1 LNHDA, CDR2 SQIVND (reference sequence). The CDR3 contains 13 residues. Trimming pared 5 bases from V and 4 bases from J, leaving 11 bases between. The CDR3 DNA follows: TGTGCCAGTAGTGGTCCCAGTTCCTATGGCTACACCTTC. Its protein is CASSGPSSYGYTF.

This clone was seen only a few times. This sequence joins TRBV6-5 and TRBJ1-6; TRBD1 aligns across 10 bases. Germline assignment: CDR1 MNHEY and CDR2 SVGAGI. Trimming took 6 bases from V and 2 from J; bases not matched to a gene: 1. CDR3 size: 15 residues. DNA for the CDR3: TGTGCCAGCAGGACAGGGGGCCCCTATAATTCACCCCTCCACTTT. Translation: CASRTGGPYNSPLHF.

Only a few counts were recorded for this clone. This rearrangement joins TRBV6-5 to TRBJ1-3; 7 bases are shared with TRBD1. The germline V gene has CDR1 MNHEY and CDR2 SVGAGI. J gave up 2 bases and V 6 bases, and 4 bases lay outside the gene matches. The CDR3 has 14 amino acids. The CDR3, as DNA: TGTGCCAGCAGCTCCGACAGGGCTGGAAACACCATATATTTT. Translated: CASSSDRAGNTIYF.

The chain carries TRBV25-1 and TRBJ2-3, with 12 nucleotides matching TRBD2. With 2 bases clipped from V and 4 bases from J, the junction kept 4 bases outside the gene matches. The germline gives CDR1 MGHDK, CDR2 SYGVNS. This CDR3 is 16 amino acids long. In DNA form, the CDR3 reads TGTGCCAGCAGTGAAGGACTAGCGGGGCGGGCAGATACGCAGTATTTT. Translating it yields CASSEGLAGRADTQYF.

The chain carries TRBV5-5 and TRBJ2-2; 8 bases align to TRBD2. This CDR3 is built from 17 residues. V trimming: 2 bases; J trimming: 7 bases; junction bases outside the gene matches: 13. Germline lookup yields CDR1 SGHKS and CDR2 YYEKEE (reference sequence). CDR3 coding DNA: TGTGCCAGCAGCTTTTCTGGTTCCGGGGGGGCGAGCGGGGAGCTGTTTTTT. Encoded protein: CASSFSGSGGASGELFF.

The chain combines TRBV24-1 with TRBJ1-2, with TRBD1 matching 7 bases. Germline V CDR1 and CDR2: KGHDR, SFDVKD. With V trimmed by 4 bases and J by 8 bases, 9 bases remained unmatched. The CDR3 covers 14 residues. CDR3 DNA sequence: TGTGCCACCAGTGACCCCGGACAGGTGGACGGCTACACCTTC. Translating gives CATSDPGQVDGYTF.

V usage is TRBV7-2 and J usage is TRBJ1-6; D gene uncertain. Germline assignment: CDR1 SGHTA and CDR2 FQGNSA. V was cut by 4 bases and J by 10 bases, with 17 bases left in between. The CDR3 covers 15 residues. CDR3 sequence: CASSYNTIFGSPLHF. The CDR3 DNA follows: TGTGCCAGCAGCTACAACACAATATTTGGCTCACCCCTCCACTTT.